This record covers a single TCR beta chain. These data come from a study of technical replicates of blood from several donors. Clones were read by immunoSEQ multiplex PCR, and TCRdb kept only the in-frame ones, dropping some. The sample carries over 85,000 clones, 90% to 95% recorded once. Per germline, CDR1 KGHSH and CDR2 LQKENI. CDR3 size: 16 residues. V trimming: 2 bases; J trimming: 4 bases; junction bases outside the gene matches: 9. The J gene is TRBJ1-1, the V gene TRBV18; 8 nucleotides align to TRBD1. The sequenced sample consisted of T cells isolated from PBMCs. This TCR derives from a human donor in good health. The CDR3 loop reads CASSPGGTGGFTEAFF. The CDR3 nucleotides are TGTGCCAGCTCACCAGGGGGTACAGGGGGGTTCACTGAAGCTTTCTTT. Variable domain in full (rest from reference TRBV18 and TRBJ1-1): NAGVMQNPRHLVRRRGQEARLRCSPMKGHSHVYWYRQLPEEGLKFMVYLQKENIIDESGMPKERFSAEFPKEGPSILRIQQVVRGDSAAYFCASSPGGTGGFTEAFFGQGTRLTVV.